The clone carrying this TCR beta chain was counted at least ten times. What it binds is unknown. According to the study, TCR beta libraries were built with iRepertoire HTBI primers and CDR3-region Arm-PCR. From the multiplex PCR reads, TCRdb called clonotypes with MiXCR, one entry per CDR3 protein. The table records roughly 500,000 distinct CDR3 sequences, less than 15% of them present only once. The V end was cut by 2 bases, the J end by 1 base, with 11 bases between. The germline CDR1 and CDR2 sequences are MNHEY and SVGAGI. CDR3 length: 15 residues. The data were obtained in a study of regulatory T cells in long-lasting Graves disease. Regarding the study as a whole: Persistent cases of Graves' showed reduced TCR diversity relative to newly diagnosed patients.

The time point: newly diagnosed GD, antithyroid drugs for less than 3 months. There was RNA extracted from PBMCs, and the TCR library was made from it. This sample was shared with a second study, whose subject was T cells in Graves' hyperthyroidism and ophthalmopathy. This second study notes: Researchers found most expanded thyroid clonotypes above 0.001 in blood as well.

Sequenced here: peripheral blood mononuclear cells (PBMCs), sampled at new diagnosis, from a patient treated with antithyroid drugs. The chain couples TRBV6-5 to TRBJ1-1, with D maybe TRBD1 (5 bases). The TCR sequence derives from a man younger than 45 with Graves disease. The CDR3 loop reads CASSYPGRKNTEAFF. CDR3 sequence (DNA): TGTGCCAGCAGTTACCCGGGACGGAAGAACACTGAAGCTTTCTTT.